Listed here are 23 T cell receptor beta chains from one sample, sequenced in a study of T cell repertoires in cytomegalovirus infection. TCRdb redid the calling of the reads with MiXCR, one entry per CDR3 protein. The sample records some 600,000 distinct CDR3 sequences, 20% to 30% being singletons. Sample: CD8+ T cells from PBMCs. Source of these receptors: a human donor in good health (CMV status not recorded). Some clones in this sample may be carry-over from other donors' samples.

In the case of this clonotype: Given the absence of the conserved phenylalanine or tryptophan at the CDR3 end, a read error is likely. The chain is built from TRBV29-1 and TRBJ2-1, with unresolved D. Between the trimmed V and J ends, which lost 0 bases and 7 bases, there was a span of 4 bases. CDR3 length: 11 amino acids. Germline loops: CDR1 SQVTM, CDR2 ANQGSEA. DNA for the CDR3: TGCAGCGTTGAAGACAAGAATGAGCAGTTCCTC. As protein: CSVEDKNEQFL.

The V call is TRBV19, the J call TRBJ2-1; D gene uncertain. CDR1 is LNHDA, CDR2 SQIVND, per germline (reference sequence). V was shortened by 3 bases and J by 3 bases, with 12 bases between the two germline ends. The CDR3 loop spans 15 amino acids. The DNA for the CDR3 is TGTGCCAGTAGTATTACCCTACCGCTCTACAATGAGCAGTTCTTC. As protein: CASSITLPLYNEQFF.

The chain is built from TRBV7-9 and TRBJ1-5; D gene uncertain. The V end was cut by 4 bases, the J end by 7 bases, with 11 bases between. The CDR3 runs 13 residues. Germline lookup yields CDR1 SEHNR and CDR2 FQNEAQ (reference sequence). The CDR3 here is CASSSGVEQPQHF. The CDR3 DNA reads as TGTGCCAGCAGCTCCGGCGTAGAACAGCCCCAGCATTTT.

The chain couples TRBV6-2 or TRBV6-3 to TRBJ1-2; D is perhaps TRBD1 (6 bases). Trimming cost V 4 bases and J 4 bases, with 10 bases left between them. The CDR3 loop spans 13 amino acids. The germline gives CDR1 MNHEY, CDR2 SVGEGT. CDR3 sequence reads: CASSFLDSYGYTF. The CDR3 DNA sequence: TGTGCCAGCAGTTTCCTGGACAGCTATGGCTACACCTTC.

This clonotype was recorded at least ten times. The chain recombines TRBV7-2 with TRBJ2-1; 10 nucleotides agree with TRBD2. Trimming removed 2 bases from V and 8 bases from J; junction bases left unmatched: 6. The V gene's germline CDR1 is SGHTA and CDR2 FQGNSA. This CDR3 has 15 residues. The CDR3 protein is CASSLTAGGLYEQFF. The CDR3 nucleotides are TGTGCCAGCAGCTTAACAGCGGGGGGGCTATATGAGCAGTTCTTC.

This CDR3 is CASSDGQGPNNEQFF. CDR3 DNA sequence: TGTGCCAGCAGTGATGGACAGGGGCCAAACAATGAGCAGTTCTTC. This chain links TRBV6-1 with TRBJ2-1, with 9 positions matching TRBD1. CDR3 length equals 15 residues. The germline CDR1 and CDR2 sequences are MNHNS and SASEGT. The junction had 5 bases not matched to a gene; V was cut back by 3 bases and J by 5 bases.

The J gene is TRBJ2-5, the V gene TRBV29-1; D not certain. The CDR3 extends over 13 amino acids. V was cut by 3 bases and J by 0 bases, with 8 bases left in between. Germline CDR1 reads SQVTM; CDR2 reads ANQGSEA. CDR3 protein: CSVDSPYQETQYF. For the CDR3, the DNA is TGCAGCGTTGACAGCCCGTACCAAGAGACCCAGTACTTC.

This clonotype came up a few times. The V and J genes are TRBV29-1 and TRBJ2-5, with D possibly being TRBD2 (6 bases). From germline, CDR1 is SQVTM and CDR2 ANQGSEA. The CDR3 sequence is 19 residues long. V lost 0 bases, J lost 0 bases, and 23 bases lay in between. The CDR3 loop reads CSVEDRQNWRGWYQETQYF. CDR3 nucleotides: TGCAGCGTTGAAGATCGACAAAACTGGCGGGGATGGTACCAAGAGACCCAGTACTTC.

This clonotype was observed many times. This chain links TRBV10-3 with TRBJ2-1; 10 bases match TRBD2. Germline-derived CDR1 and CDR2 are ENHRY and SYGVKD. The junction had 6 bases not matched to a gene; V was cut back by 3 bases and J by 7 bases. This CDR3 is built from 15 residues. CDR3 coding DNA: TGTGCCATCAGTGAAGATACTAGCGGGACGAATGAGCAGTTCTTC. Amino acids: CAISEDTSGTNEQFF.

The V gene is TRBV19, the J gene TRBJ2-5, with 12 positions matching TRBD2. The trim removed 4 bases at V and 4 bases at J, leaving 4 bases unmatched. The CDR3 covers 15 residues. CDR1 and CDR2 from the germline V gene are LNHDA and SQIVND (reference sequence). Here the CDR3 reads CASSTLAGGLETQYF. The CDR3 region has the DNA TGTGCCAGTAGTACGCTAGCGGGGGGGCTAGAGACCCAGTACTTC. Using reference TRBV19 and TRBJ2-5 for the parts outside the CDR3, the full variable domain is DGGITQSPKYLFRKEGQNVTLSCEQNLNHDAMYWYRQDPGQGLRLIYYSQIVNDFQKGDIAEGYSVSREKKESFPLTVTSAQKNPTAFYLCASSTLAGGLETQYFGPGTRLLVL.

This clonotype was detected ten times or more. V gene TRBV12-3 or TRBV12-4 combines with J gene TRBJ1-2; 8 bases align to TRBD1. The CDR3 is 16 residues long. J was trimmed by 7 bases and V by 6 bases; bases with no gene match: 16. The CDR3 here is CASRKKPVGQGSGYTF. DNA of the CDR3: TGTGCCAGCAGAAAAAAGCCGGTTGGACAGGGTAGTGGCTACACCTTC.

CDR3 protein: CASSLLPTSSYNEQFF. In nucleotides, the CDR3 is TGTGCCAGCAGTTTATTACCGACTAGCTCCTACAATGAGCAGTTCTTC. The rearrangement joins TRBV28 to TRBJ2-1, with D possibly TRBD2 on 6 matching bases. The CDR3 has 16 residues. Trimming took off 1 base at V and 0 bases at J, with 10 bases between the two ends. In germline, CDR1 is MDHEN, CDR2 SYDVKM.

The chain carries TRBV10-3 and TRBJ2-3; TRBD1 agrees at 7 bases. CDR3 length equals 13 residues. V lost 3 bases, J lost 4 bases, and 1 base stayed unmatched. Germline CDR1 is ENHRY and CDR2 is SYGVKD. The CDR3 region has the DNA TGTGCCATCAGTGATCAGGGGGCAGATACGCAGTATTTT. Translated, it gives CAISDQGADTQYF.

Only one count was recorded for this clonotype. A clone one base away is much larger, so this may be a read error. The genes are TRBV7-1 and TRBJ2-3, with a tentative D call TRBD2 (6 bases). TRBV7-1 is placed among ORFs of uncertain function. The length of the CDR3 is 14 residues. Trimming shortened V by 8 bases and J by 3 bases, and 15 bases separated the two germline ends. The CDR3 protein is CASVAPGETDTQYF. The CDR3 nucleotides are TGTGCCAGCGTGGCTCCGGGGGAAACAGATACGCAGTATTTT.

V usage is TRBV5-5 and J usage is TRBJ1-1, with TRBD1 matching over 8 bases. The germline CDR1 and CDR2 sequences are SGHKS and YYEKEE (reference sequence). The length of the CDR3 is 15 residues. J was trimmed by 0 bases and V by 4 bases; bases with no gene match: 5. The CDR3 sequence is CASSTGGGLNTEAFF. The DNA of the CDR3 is TGTGCCAGCAGCACAGGGGGGGGCCTGAACACTGAAGCTTTCTTT. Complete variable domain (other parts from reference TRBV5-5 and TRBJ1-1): DAGVTQSPTHLIKTRGQQVTLRCSPISGHKSVSWYQQVLGQGPQFIFQYYEKEERGRGNFPDRFSARQFPNYSSELNVNALLLGDSALYLCASSTGGGLNTEAFFGQGTRLTVV.

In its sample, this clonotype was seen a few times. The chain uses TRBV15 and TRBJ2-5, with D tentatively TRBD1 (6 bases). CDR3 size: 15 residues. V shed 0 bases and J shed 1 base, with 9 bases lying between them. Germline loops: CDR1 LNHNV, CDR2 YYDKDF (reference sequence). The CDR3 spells CATSRDLGGQETQYF. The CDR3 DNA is TGTGCCACCAGCAGAGATTTAGGGGGCCAAGAGACCCAGTACTTC.

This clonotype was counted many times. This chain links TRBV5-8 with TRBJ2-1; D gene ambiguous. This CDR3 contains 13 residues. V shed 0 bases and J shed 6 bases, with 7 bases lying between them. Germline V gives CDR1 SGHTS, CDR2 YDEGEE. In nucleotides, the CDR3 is TGTGCCAGCAGCTTGGTCCTCTTCAATGAGCAGTTCTTC. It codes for CASSLVLFNEQFF.

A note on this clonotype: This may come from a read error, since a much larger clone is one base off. The CDR3 loop is CASSEGGGYDYTF. In DNA, the CDR3 is TGTGCCAGCAGTGAGGGGGGAGGTTATGACTACACCTTC. V is TRBV25-1 and J is TRBJ1-2; TRBD1 might be the D (5 bases). The CDR3 spans 13 residues. Germline V gene data show CDR1 as MGHDK and CDR2 as SYGVNS.

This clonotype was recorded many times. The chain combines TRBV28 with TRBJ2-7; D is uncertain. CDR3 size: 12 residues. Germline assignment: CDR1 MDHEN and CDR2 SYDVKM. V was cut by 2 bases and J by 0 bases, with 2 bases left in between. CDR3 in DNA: TGTGCCAGCAGTTTAACCTCCTACGAGCAGTACGTC. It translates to CASSLTSYEQYV.

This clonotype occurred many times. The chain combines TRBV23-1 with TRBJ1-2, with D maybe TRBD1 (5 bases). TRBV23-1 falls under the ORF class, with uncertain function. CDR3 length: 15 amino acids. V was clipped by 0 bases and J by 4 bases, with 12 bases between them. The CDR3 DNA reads TGCGCCAGCAGTCAATCCTTGGGGCGAAGCTATGGCTACACCTTC. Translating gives CASSQSLGRSYGYTF.

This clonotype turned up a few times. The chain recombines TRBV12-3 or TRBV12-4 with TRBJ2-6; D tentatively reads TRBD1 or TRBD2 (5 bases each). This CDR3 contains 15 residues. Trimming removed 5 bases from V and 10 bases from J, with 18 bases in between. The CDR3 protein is CASSLGRREKNVLTF. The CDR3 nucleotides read TGTGCCAGCAGTCTGGGTCGCAGGGAGAAAAACGTCCTGACTTTC.

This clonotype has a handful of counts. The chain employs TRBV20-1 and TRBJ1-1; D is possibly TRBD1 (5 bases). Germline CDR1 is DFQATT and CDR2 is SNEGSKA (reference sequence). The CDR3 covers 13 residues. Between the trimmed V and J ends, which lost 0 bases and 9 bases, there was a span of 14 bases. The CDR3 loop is CSARDSGQGKAFF. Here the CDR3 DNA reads TGCAGTGCTAGAGACTCGGGCCAGGGTAAAGCTTTCTTT.

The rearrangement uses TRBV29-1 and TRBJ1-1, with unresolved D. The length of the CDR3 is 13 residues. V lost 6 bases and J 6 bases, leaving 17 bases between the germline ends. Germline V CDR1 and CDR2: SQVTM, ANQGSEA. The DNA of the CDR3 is TGCAGCGTGGTGGGAGTCTCCGGTCCTGAAGCTTTCTTT. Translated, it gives CSVVGVSGPEAFF.